This T cell receptor (beta chain) was sequenced for a study of blood T cell repertoires in COVID-19. Study-wide context: In each case, the material was cDNA or gDNA derived from T cells, B-cell-depleted T cells, or PBMCs.

This clone has only a few counts. Enrollees, about 18 to 89 years old, lived in roughly 24 US areas. TCRdb's table, derived via immunoSEQ multiplex PCR, lists solely in-frame clones and lacks some. This table holds 200,000 to 250,000 clones, around 90% found once. Sequenced sample: PBMCs or T cells enriched from blood (not recorded which). This sequence was found in a man aged 25 to 40 who had been exposed to COVID-19.

For the CDR3, the DNA is TGTGCCAGCAGCCGACTCTCGGCGGGAGCTAGGTACAATGAGCAGTTCTTC. Amino acid sequence: CASSRLSAGARYNEQFF. The gene calls are TRBV3-1 (or the pseudogene TRBV3-2) and TRBJ2-1, with 7 bases fitting TRBD2. The CDR3 runs to 17 residues. The V segment lost 4 bases and the J segment 4 bases; nucleotides outside the gene matches: 13. Germline V gives CDR1 LGHDT, CDR2 YNNKEL (reference sequence).